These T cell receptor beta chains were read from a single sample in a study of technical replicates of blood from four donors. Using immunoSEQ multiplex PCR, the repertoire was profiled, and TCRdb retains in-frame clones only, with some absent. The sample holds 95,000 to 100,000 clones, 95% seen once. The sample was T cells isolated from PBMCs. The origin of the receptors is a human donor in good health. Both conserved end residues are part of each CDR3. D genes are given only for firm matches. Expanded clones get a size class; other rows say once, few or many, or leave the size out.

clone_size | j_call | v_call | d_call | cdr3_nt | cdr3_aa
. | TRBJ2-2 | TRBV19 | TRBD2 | TGTGCCAGTAGTCCTACTAGCGGGGGGAACACCGGGGAGCTGTTTTTT | CASSPTSGGNTGELFF
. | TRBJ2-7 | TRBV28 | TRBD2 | TGTGCCAGCGGGGCTAGCGGGACCCACGAGCAGTACTTC | CASGASGTHEQYF
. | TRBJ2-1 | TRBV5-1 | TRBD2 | TGCGCCAGCAGCGCGGGAGTTATTAACAATGAGCAGTTCTTC | CASSAGVINNEQFF
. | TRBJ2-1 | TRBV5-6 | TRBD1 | TGTGCCAGCAGCTCCTTGGACAGGGCTCCAATAAATGAGCAGTTCTTC | CASSSLDRAPINEQFF
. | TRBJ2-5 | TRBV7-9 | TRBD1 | TGTGCCAGCAGCTTCCAGACAGGGTGGGAGACCCAGTACTTC | CASSFQTGWETQYF
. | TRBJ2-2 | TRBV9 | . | TGTGCCAGCAGCAAGACTAGTGTTTTCGGGAACACCGGGGAGCTGTTTTTT | CASSKTSVFGNTGELFF
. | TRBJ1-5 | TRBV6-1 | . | TGTGCCAGCAGTGAATGGTACAGGAGCAATCAGCCCCAGCATTTT | CASSEWYRSNQPQHF
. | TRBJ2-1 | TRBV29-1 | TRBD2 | TGCAGCGCTCTCGGGACTAGCGGGTCCTACAATGAGCAGTTCTTC | CSALGTSGSYNEQFF
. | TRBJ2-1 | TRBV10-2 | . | TGCGCCAGCAGCGCGGATTTAGGGGGGGGCCGGGGAGAGCAGTTCTTC | CASSADLGGGRGEQFF
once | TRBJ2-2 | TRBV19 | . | TGTGCCAGTACCACTGGGAGAATCTACACCGGGGAGCTGTTTTTT | CASTTGRIYTGELFF
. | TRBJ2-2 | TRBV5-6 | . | TGTGCCAGCCGCGGGGTTGGGACAGCAACCGGGGAGCTGTTTTTT | CASRGVGTATGELFF
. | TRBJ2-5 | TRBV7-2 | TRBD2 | TGTGCCAGCAGCTTCGACCTAGCGGGAGTTTGGGAGACCCAGTACTTC | CASSFDLAGVWETQYF
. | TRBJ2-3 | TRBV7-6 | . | TGTGCCAGCAGCTTAAAAGCAAAATCCGCAGATACGCAGTATTTT | CASSLKAKSADTQYF
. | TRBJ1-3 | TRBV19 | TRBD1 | TGTGCCAGTAGTCTTCCACAGGGGGCCTTTGGAAACACCATATATTTT | CASSLPQGAFGNTIYF
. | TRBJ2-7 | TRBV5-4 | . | TGTGCCAGCAGCCTCACGACCGCGGGGATGGGTGAGCAGTACTTC | CASSLTTAGMGEQYF
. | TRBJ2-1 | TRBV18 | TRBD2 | TGTGCCAGCTCACCACCGACTAGCGGGAGGGAAAGTGAGCAGTTCTTC | CASSPPTSGRESEQFF
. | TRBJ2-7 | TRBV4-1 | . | TGCGCCAGCAGCCATCAGGGTACCGGGTACGAGCAGTACTTC | CASSHQGTGYEQYF
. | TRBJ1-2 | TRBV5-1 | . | TGCGCCAGTTTACTACTCCTAGCGGGGCAAGGCTACACCTTC | CASLLLLAGQGYTF
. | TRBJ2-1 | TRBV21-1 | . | TGTGCCTTGACACTTTACCTTTACAATGAGCAGTTCTTC | CALTLYLYNEQFF
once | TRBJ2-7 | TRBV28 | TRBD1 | TGTGCCAGCAGTCCCTCCCCGGGACAGGGCTCCTACGAGCAGTACTTC | CASSPSPGQGSYEQYF
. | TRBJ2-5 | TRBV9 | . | TGTGCCAGCAGCGCGGACTTCCAAGAGACCCAGTACTTC | CASSADFQETQYF
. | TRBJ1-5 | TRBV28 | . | TGTGCCAGCAGCGGGGGTGGCAATCAGCCCCAGCATTTT | CASSGGGNQPQHF
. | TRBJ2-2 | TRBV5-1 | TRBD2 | TGCGCCAGCAGCTCCCAACTAGCGAGCACCGGGGAGCTGTTTTTT | CASSSQLASTGELFF
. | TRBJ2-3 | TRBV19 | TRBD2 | TGTGCCAGTAACTACGGGACTAGCGGGACAGATACGCAGTATTTT | CASNYGTSGTDTQYF
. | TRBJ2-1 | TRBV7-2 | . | TGTGCCAGCAGCCCCCAGAGCGGAAGGTGGTTCTTC | CASSPQSGRWFF
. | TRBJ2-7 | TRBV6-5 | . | TGTGCCAGCAGTTGGGGTCAGGGTAGTTACGAGCAGTACTTC | CASSWGQGSYEQYF
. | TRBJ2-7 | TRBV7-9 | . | TGTGCCAGCAGCTTAGGGGTAGGGCCCGTGAGGGCCTACGAGCAGTACTTC | CASSLGVGPVRAYEQYF
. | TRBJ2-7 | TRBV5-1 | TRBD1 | TGCGCCAGCAGCTTGATTGCGACAGGGGACAGTCGGTCCTACGAGCAGTACTTC | CASSLIATGDSRSYEQYF
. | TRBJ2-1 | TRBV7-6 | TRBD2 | TGTGCCAGCAGGTTGGGGGGGAGTAGCTCCTACAATGAGCAGTTCTTC | CASRLGGSSSYNEQFF
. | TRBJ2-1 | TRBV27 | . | TGTGCCAGCAAGGGTGAGGAGGCTGAGCAGTTCTTC | CASKGEEAEQFF
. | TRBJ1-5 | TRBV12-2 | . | TGTGCAAGTCGCTTAAACGCTCCCCGGGGTAGCAATCAGCCCCAGCATTTT | CASRLNAPRGSNQPQHF
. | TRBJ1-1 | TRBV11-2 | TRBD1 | TGTGCCAGCAGCTTTACAGGGGCTCCTGAAGCTTTCTTT | CASSFTGAPEAFF